This T cell receptor (beta chain) was sequenced for a study of T cell responses to AZD1222 COVID-19 vaccine. Clones were sequenced by immunoSEQ multiplex PCR, and TCRdb holds only the in-frame ones, with some missing. Of approximately 80,000 clones listed, approximately 85% were seen once; the top ten hold roughly 3.6%. Study results and limitations: Females outnumbered males among donors, who were mostly white British; clonal diversity was possibly underestimated. A reported finding is that nearly half of spike-specific TCRs target unmutated variant regions. Every sample of the repertoires postdated the peak T cell response. With dominance at 160-218 and 743-854, vaccine-associated CD4 TCRs spanned spike.

With respect to this clone: Its matching antigen is unknown.

This specimen consisted of peripheral blood, obtained 28 days after the second AZD1222 dose. This receptor was taken from an adult who received the AZD1222 COVID-19 vaccine.

The CDR3 sequence: CASSPGGGFPEAFF. In DNA form, the CDR3 reads TGTGCCAGCAGCCCAGGGGGGGGGTTCCCTGAAGCTTTCTTT. The genes are TRBV5-4 and TRBJ1-1, with 7 nucleotides matching TRBD1. CDR3 length: 14 amino acids. Looked up from germline, CDR1 is SGHNT and CDR2 is YYREEE (reference sequence). Trimming removed 4 bases from V and 6 bases from J; junction bases left unmatched: 9.